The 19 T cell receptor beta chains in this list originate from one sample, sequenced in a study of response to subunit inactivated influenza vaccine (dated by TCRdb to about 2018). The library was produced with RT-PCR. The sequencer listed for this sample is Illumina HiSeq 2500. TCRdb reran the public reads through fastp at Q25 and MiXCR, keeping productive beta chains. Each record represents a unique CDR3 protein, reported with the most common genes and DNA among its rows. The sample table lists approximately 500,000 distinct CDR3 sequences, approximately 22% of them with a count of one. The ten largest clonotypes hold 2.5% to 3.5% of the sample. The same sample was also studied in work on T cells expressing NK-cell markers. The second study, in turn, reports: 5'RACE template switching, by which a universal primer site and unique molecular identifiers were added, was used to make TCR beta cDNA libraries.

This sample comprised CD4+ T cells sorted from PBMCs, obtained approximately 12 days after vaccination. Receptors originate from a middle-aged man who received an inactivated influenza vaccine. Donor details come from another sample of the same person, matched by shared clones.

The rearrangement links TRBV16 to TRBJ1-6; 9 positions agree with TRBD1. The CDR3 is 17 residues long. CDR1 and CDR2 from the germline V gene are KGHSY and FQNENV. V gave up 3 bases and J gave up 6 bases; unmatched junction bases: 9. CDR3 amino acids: CASSHFTNRGRNSPLHF. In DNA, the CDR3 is TGTGCCAGCAGCCACTTCACCAACAGGGGGCGTAATTCACCCCTCCACTTT.

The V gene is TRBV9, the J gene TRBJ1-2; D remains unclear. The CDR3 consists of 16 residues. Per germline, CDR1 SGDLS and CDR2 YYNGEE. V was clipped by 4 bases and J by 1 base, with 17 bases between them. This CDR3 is CASSPRRILHNYGYTF. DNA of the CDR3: TGTGCCAGCAGCCCTCGACGGATCCTACATAACTATGGCTACACCTTC.

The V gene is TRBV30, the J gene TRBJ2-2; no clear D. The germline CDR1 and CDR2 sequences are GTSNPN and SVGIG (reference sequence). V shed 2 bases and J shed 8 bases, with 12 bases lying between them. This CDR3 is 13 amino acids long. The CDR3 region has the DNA TGTGCCTGGAGTATCGGGTTTTGGGGGGAGCTGTTTTTT. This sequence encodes CAWSIGFWGELFF.

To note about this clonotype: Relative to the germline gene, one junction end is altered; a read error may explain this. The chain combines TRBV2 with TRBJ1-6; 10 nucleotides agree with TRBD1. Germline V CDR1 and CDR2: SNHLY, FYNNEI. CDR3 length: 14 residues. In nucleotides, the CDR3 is TGTGCCAGCAGACCCGGGGACAGGGGTTCAACCCTCCACTTT. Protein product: CASRPGDRGSTLHF.

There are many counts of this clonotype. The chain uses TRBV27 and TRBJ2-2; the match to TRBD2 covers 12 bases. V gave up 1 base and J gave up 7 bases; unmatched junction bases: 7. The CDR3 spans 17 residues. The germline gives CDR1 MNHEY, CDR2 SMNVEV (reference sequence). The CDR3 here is CASSLWLAGGPYGELFF. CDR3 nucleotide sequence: TGTGCCAGCAGTTTATGGCTAGCGGGGGGGCCGTACGGGGAGCTGTTTTTT.

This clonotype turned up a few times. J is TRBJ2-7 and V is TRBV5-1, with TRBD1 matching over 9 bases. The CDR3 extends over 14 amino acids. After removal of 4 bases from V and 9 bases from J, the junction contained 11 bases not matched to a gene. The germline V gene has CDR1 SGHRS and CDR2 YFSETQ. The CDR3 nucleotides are TGCGCCAGCAGCCCGGACAGGGGATTAATCGGGCAGTACTTC. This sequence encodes CASSPDRGLIGQYF.

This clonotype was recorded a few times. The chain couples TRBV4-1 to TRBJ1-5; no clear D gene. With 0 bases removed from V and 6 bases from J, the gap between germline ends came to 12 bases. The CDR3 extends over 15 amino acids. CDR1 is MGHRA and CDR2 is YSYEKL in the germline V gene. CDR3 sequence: CASSQDSNVGQPQHF. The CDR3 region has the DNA TGCGCCAGCAGCCAAGATAGTAACGTGGGTCAGCCCCAGCATTTT.

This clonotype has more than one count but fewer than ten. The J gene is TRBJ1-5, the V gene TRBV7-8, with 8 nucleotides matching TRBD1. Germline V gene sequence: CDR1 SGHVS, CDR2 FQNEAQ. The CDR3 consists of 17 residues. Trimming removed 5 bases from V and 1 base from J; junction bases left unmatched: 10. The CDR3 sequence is CASSARDRGRSNQPQHF. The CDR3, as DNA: TGTGCCAGCAGCGCACGCGACAGGGGCCGGAGCAATCAGCCCCAGCATTTT.

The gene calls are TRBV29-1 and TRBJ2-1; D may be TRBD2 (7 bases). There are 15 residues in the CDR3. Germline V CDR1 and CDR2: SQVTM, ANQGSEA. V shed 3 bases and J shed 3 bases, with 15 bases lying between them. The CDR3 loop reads CSVEVGGAFYNEQFF. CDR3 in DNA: TGCAGCGTTGAGGTTGGGGGGGCATTCTACAATGAGCAGTTCTTC.

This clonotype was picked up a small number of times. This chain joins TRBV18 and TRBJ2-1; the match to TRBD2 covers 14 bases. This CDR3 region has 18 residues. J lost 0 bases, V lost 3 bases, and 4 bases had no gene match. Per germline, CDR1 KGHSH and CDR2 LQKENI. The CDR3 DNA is TGTGCCAGCTCACCGGGACTAGCGGGGGCCAGCTCCTACAATGAGCAGTTCTTC. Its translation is CASSPGLAGASSYNEQFF.

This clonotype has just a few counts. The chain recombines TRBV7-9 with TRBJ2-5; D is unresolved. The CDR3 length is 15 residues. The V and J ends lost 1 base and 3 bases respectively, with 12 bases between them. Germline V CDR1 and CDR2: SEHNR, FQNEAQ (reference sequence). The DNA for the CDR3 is TGTGCCAGCAGCTTAGAGAGTCGACTCAAAGAGACCCAGTACTTC. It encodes CASSLESRLKETQYF.

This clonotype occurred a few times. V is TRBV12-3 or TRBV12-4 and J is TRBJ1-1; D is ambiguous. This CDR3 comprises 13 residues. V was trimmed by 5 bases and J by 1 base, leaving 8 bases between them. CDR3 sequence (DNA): TGTGCCAGCAGTCAAATAGAGAACACTGAAGCTTTCTTT. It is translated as CASSQIENTEAFF.

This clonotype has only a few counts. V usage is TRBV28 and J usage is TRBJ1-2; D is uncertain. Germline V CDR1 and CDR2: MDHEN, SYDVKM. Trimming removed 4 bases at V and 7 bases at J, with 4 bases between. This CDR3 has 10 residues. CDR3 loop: CASSSLGYTF. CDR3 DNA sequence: TGTGCCAGCAGTTCTCTTGGCTACACCTTC.

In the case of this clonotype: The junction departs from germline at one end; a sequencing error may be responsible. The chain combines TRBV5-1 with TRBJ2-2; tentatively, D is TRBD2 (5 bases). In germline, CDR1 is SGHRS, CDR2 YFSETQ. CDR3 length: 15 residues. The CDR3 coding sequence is TGCGCCAGCAGCCCCCTGGGAAGGAACACCGGGGAGCTGTGTTTT. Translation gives CASSPLGRNTGELCF.

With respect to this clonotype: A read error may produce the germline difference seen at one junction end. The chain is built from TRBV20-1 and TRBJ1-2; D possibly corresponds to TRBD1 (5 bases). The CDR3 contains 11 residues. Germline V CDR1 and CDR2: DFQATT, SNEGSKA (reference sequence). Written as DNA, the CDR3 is TGCAGTGTTCACAGGAGCTATGGCTACACTTTC. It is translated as CSVHRSYGYTF.

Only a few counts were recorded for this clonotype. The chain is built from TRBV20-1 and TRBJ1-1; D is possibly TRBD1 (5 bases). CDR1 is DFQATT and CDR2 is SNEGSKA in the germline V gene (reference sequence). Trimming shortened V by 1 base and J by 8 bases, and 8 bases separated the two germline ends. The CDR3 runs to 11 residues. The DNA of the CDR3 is TGCAGTGCTAGAGCAGGGCTCGAAGCTTTCTTT. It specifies CSARAGLEAFF.

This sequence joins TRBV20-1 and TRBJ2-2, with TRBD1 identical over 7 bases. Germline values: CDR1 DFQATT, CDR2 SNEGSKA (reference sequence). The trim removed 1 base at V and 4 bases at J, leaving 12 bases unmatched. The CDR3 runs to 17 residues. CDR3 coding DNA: TGCAGTGCTAGAGGGTACAGGGGCGCCGGGGTCACCGGGGAGCTGTTTTTT. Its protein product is CSARGYRGAGVTGELFF.

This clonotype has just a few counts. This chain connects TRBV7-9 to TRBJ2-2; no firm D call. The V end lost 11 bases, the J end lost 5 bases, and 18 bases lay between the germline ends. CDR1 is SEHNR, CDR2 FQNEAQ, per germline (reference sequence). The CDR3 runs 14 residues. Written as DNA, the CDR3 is TGTGCCGACGGAAGAAAGGGCAAAACCGGGGAGCTGTTTTTT. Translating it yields CADGRKGKTGELFF.

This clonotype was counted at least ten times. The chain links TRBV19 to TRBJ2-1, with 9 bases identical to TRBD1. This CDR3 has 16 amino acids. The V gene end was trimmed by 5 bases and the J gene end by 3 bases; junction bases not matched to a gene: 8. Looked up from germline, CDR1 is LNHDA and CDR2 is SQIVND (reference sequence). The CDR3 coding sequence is TGTGCCAGTAGTCCGACCGGGACAGGGCACTACAATGAGCAGTTCTTC. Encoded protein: CASSPTGTGHYNEQFF. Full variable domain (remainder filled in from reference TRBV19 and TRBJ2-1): DGGITQSPKYLFRKEGQNVTLSCEQNLNHDAMYWYRQDPGQGLRLIYYSQIVNDFQKGDIAEGYSVSREKKESFPLTVTSAQKNPTAFYLCASSPTGTGHYNEQFFGPGTRLTVL.